These 8 T cell receptor beta chains were sequenced from one sample in a study of shared clonotypes between healthy human individuals. Sequencing used immunoSEQ multiplex PCR; TCRdb keeps in-frame clones, though not all of them. The data contain 2 million to 3 million clones, more than 90% of them singletons. Sequences were obtained from naive CD4+ T cells sorted from blood. Subset specified: CD45RA+ positively selected. These receptor sequences come from a man aged 18 to 35 in good health.

The CDR3 nucleotides read TGTGCCAGCACCGGAACGAACACCGGGGAGCTGTTTTTT. Translated, it gives CASTGTNTGELFF. This sequence joins TRBV28 and TRBJ2-2; no definite D call. V was pared by 7 bases and J by 0 bases, with 6 bases between. CDR3 length equals 13 residues. Germline CDR1 reads MDHEN; CDR2 reads SYDVKM.

The chain employs TRBV27 and TRBJ2-5; D not resolved. The CDR3 has 14 amino acids. V was cut by 2 bases and J by 2 bases, with 9 bases left in between. The germline V gene has CDR1 MNHEY and CDR2 SMNVEV (reference sequence). The CDR3 DNA is TGTGCCAGCAGTTTACGGGCAACACAAGAGACCCAGTACTTC. Its translation is CASSLRATQETQYF.

V gene TRBV6-5 combines with J gene TRBJ2-5, with a possible D match to TRBD1 (6 bases). The CDR3 extends over 16 amino acids. The germline gives CDR1 MNHEY, CDR2 SVGAGI. V lost 4 bases and J lost 1, with 16 bases in between. For the CDR3, the DNA is TGTGCCAGCAGTTTGGGGGCGCGGAGACTCCAAGAGACCCAGTACTTC. Encoded protein: CASSLGARRLQETQYF.

This CDR3 reads CASSIQPFDSPLHF. CDR3 DNA: TGTGCCAGTAGTATACAACCGTTCGATTCACCCCTCCACTTT. V and J are TRBV19 and TRBJ1-6; D remains unclear. The ends were cut back, 2 bases at V and 8 bases at J, with 10 bases in the middle. In germline, CDR1 is LNHDA, CDR2 SQIVND (reference sequence). This CDR3 contains 14 residues. The full variable domain, in which reference TRBV19 and TRBJ1-6 provide the parts outside the CDR3, is DGGITQSPKYLFRKEGQNVTLSCEQNLNHDAMYWYRQDPGQGLRLIYYSQIVNDFQKGDIAEGYSVSREKKESFPLTVTSAQKNPTAFYLCASSIQPFDSPLHFGNGTRLTVT.

The chain links TRBV5-1 to TRBJ2-7; D might be TRBD1 (5 bases). Germline V lookup: CDR1 SGHRS, CDR2 YFSETQ. This CDR3 region has 14 residues. Deletions cut 2 bases from V and 3 bases from J, with 12 bases between. The CDR3: CASSLGAKGYEQYF. In nucleotides, the CDR3 is TGCGCCAGCAGCTTAGGGGCGAAGGGCTACGAGCAGTACTTC.

This clone was observed once. The genes are TRBV6-5 and TRBJ1-2, with D perhaps matching TRBD1 (5 bases). CDR3 size: 14 residues. Trimming shortened V by 5 bases and J by 3 bases, and 13 bases separated the two germline ends. Germline V CDR1 and CDR2: MNHEY, SVGAGI. Here the CDR3 reads CASSLLLGDYGYTF. The CDR3 nucleotides read TGTGCCAGCAGTCTACTTTTGGGGGACTATGGCTACACCTTC.

The chain is built from TRBV6-5 and TRBJ2-3; TRBD2 matches at 8 bases. The germline V gene encodes CDR1 MNHEY and CDR2 SVGAGI. The CDR3 extends over 14 amino acids. The V segment lost 11 bases and the J segment 2 bases; nucleotides outside the gene matches: 9. The chain's CDR3 is CASGGAALTDTQYF. The CDR3 nucleotides read TGTGCCTCCGGGGGGGCCGCGCTCACAGATACGCAGTATTTT.

This clone was detected only once. V usage is TRBV7-8 and J usage is TRBJ2-6, with a weak D call TRBD2 (5 bases). Germline lookup yields CDR1 SGHVS and CDR2 FQNEAQ. Trimming cost V 4 bases and J 0 bases, with 10 bases left between them. The CDR3 loop spans 16 amino acids. CDR3 in DNA: TGTGCCAGCAGCTCAGCGGTGTACTCTGGGGCCAACGTCCTGACTTTC. This encodes CASSSAVYSGANVLTF.